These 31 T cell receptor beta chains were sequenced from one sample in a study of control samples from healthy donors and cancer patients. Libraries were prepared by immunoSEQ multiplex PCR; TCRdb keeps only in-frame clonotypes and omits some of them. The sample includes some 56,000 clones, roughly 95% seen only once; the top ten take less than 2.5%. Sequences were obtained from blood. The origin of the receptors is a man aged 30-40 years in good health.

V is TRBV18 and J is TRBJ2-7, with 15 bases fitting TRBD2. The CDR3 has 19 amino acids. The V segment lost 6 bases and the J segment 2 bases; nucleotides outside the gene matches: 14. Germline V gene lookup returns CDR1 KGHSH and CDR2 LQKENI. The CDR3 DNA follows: TGTGCCAGCTCTAATACTCCGGGACTAGCGGGAGGCGCTGCCTACGAGCAGTACTTC. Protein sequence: CASSNTPGLAGGAAYEQYF. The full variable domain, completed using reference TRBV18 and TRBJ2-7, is NAGVMQNPRHLVRRRGQEARLRCSPMKGHSHVYWYRQLPEEGLKFMVYLQKENIIDESGMPKERFSAEFPKEGPSILRIQQVVRGDSAAYFCASSNTPGLAGGAAYEQYFGPGTRLTVT.

CDR3 nucleotides: TGTGCCAGCAGCCGAACCTGGGTCGGGGAGCTGTTTTTT. Encoded protein: CASSRTWVGELFF. The chain links TRBV3-1 (or the pseudogene TRBV3-2) to TRBJ2-2; unclear D gene. V lost 4 bases and J 7 bases, leaving 10 bases between the germline ends. Germline V gene lookup returns CDR1 LGHDT and CDR2 YNNKEL (reference sequence). The CDR3 sequence is 13 residues long.

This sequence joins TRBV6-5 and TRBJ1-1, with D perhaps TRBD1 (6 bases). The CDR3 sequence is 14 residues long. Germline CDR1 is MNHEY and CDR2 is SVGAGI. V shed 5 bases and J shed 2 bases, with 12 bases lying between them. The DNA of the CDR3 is TGTGCCAGCAGTCGGGAGGGGACAAACACTGAAGCTTTCTTT. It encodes CASSREGTNTEAFF.

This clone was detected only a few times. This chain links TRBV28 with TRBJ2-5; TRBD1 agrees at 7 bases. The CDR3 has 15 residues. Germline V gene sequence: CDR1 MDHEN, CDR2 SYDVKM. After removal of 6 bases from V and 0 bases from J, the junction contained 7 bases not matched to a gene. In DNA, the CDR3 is TGTGCCAGCAGGCTAGGGGGCCGGTACCAAGAGACCCAGTACTTC. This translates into CASRLGGRYQETQYF.

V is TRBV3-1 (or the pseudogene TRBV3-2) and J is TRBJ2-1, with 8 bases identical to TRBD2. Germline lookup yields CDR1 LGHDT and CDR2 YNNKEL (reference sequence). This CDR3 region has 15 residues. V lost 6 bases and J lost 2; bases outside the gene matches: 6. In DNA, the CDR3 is TGTGCCAGCAGACGCACTAGCGGAGCCTACAATGAGCAGTTCTTC. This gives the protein CASRRTSGAYNEQFF.

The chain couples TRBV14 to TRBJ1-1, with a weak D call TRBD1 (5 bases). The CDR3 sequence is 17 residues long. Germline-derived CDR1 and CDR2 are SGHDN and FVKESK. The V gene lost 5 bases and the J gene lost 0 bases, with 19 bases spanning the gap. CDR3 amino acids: CASSDDSKTSLNTEAFF. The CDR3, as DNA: TGTGCCAGCAGCGACGACAGTAAAACGTCTTTGAACACTGAAGCTTTCTTT.

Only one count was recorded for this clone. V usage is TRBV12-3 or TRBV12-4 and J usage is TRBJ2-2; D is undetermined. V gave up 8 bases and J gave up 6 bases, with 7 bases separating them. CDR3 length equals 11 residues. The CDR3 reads CASGYAGELFF. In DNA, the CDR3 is TGTGCCAGCGGATACGCCGGGGAGCTGTTTTTT.

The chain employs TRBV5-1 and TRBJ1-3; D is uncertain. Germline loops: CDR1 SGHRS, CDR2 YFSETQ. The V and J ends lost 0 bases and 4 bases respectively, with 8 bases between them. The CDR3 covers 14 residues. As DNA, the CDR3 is TGCGCCAGCAGCTTGGAGGCCGTAGGAAACACCATATATTTT. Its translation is CASSLEAVGNTIYF.

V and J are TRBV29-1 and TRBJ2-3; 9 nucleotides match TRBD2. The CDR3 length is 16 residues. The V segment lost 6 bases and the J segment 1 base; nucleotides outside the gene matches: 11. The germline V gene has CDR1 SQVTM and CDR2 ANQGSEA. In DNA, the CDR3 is TGCAGCGTGATGGGAGTTAGCGGGAGCGGCACAGATACGCAGTATTTT. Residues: CSVMGVSGSGTDTQYF.

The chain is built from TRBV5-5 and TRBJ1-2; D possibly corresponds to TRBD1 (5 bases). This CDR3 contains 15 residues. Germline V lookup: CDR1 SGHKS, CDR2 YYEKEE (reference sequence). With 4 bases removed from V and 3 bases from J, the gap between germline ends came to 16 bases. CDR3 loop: CASSPTGRGDYGYTF. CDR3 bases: TGTGCCAGCAGCCCAACCGGACGGGGGGACTATGGCTACACCTTC.

The CDR3 protein is CASSQGISAGQGDSPLHF. The CDR3 nucleotides are TGTGCCAGCAGCCAAGGTATCAGTGCAGGTCAAGGGGATTCACCCCTCCACTTT. The rearrangement uses TRBV3-1 (or the pseudogene TRBV3-2) and TRBJ1-6; tentatively, D is TRBD1 (5 bases). Germline CDR1 reads LGHDT; CDR2 reads YNNKEL (reference sequence). This CDR3 comprises 18 residues. The V and J ends lost 1 base and 8 bases respectively, with 21 bases between them.

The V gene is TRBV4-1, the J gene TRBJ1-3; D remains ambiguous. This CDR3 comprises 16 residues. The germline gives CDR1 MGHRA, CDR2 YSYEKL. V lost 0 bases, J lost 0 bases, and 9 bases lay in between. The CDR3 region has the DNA TGCGCCAGCAGCCAAGAAATGGCTTACTCTGGAAACACCATATATTTT. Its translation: CASSQEMAYSGNTIYF.

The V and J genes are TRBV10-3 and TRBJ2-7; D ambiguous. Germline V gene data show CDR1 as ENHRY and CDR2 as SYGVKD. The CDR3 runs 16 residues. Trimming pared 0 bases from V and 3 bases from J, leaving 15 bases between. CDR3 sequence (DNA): TGTGCCATCAGTGAGTCGAAAGGACGCCCGAACTACGAGCAGTACTTC. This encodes CAISESKGRPNYEQYF.

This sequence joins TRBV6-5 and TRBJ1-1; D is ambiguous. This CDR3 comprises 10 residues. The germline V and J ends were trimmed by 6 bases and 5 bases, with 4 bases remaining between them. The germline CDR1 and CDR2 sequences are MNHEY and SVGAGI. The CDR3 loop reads CASRSTEAFF. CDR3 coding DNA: TGTGCCAGCAGGTCTACTGAAGCTTTCTTT.

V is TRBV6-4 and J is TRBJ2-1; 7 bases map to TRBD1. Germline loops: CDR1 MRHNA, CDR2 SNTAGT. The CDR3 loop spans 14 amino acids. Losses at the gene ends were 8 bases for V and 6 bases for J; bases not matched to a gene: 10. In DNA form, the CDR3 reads TGTGCCAGCGCTCGCGAGGGGGCCCGCAATGAGCAGTTCTTC. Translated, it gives CASAREGARNEQFF.

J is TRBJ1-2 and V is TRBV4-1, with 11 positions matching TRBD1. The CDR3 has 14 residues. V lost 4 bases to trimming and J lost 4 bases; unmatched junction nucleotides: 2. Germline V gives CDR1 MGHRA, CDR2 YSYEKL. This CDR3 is CASSRTGGSYGYTF. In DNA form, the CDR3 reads TGCGCCAGCAGCCGGACAGGGGGCTCCTATGGCTACACCTTC.

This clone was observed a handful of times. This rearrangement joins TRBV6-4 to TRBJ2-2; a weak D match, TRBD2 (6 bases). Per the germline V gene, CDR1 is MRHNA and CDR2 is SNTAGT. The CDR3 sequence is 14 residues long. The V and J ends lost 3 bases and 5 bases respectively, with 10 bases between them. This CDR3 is CASSELGGTGELFF. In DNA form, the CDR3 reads TGTGCCAGCAGTGAACTAGGAGGGACCGGGGAGCTGTTTTTT.

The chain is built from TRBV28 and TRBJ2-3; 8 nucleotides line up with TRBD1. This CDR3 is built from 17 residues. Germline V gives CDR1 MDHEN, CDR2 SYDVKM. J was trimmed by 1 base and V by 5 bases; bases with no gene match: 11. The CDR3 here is CASSPTDREVGTDTQYF. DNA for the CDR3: TGTGCCAGCAGTCCGACGGACAGGGAAGTTGGCACAGATACGCAGTATTTT.

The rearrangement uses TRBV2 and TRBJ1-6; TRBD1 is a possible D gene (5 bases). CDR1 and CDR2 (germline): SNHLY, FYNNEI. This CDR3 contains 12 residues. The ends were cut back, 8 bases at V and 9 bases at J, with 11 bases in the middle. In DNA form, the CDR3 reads TGTGCCAGCGACAGAGAGGGTTCACCCCTCCACTTT. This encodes CASDREGSPLHF. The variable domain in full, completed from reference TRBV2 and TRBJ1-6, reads EPEVTQTPSHQVTQMGQEVILRCVPISNHLYFYWYRQILGQKVEFLVSFYNNEISEKSEIFDDQFSVERPDGSNFTLKIRSTKLEDSAMYFCASDREGSPLHFGNGTRLTVT.

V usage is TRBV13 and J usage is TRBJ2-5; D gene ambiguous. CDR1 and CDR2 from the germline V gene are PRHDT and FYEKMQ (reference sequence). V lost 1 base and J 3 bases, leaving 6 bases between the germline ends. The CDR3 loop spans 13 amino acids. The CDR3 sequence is CASSLEEKETQYF. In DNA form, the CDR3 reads TGTGCCAGCAGCTTAGAAGAAAAAGAGACCCAGTACTTC.

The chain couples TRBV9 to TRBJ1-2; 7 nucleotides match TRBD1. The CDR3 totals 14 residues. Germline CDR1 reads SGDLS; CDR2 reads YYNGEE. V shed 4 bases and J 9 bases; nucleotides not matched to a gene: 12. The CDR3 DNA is TGTGCCAGCAGCCCTTGGACAGGTGCTGGAAGCTACACCTTC. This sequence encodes CASSPWTGAGSYTF.

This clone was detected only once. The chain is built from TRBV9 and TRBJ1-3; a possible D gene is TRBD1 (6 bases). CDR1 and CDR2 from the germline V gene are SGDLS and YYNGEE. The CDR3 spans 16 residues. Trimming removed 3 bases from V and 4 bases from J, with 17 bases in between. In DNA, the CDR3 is TGTGCCAGCAGCGCCGCACCGACAGGCTTAGGAAACACCATATATTTT. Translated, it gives CASSAAPTGLGNTIYF.

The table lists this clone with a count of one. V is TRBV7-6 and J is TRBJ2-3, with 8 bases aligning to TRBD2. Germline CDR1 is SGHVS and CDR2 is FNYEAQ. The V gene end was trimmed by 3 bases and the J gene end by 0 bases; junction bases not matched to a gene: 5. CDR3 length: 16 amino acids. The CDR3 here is CASSFPLADSTDTQYF. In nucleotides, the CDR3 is TGTGCCAGCAGCTTCCCACTAGCGGATAGCACAGATACGCAGTATTTT.

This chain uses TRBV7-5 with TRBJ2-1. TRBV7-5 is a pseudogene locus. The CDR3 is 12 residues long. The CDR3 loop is CVRSPRGDEQFF. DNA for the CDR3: TGTGTCAGAAGCCCAAGGGGAGATGAGCAGTTCTTC.

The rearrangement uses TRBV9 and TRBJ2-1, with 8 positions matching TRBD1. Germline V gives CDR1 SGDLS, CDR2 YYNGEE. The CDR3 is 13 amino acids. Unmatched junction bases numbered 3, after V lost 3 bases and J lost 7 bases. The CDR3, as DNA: TGTGCCAGCAGCGCCCGGACAGGGAATGAGCAGTTCTTC. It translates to CASSARTGNEQFF.

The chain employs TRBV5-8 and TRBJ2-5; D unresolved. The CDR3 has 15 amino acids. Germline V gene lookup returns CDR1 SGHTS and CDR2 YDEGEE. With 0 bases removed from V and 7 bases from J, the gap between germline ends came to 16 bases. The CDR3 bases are TGTGCCAGCAGCTTGGCGGCACGCTGGGCAGGGACCCAGTACTTC. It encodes CASSLAARWAGTQYF.

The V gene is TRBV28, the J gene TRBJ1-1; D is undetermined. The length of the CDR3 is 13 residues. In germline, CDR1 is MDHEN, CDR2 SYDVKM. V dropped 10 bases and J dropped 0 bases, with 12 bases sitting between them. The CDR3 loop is CATLRMLNTEAFF. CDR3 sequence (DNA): TGTGCCACCCTGAGGATGTTGAACACTGAAGCTTTCTTT.

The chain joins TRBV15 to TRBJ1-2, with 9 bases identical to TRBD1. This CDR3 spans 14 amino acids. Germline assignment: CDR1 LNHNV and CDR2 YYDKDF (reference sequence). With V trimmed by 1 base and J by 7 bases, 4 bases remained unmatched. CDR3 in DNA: TGTGCCACCAGCAGAGGACAGGGGGAGGGTGGCTACACCTTC. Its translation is CATSRGQGEGGYTF.

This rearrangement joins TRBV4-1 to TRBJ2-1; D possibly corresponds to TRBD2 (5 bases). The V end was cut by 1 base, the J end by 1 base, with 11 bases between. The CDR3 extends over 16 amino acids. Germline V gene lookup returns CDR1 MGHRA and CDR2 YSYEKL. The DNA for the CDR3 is TGCGCCAGCAGCCAAGGTCCAGCGGTGTCCTACAATGAGCAGTTCTTC. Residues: CASSQGPAVSYNEQFF.

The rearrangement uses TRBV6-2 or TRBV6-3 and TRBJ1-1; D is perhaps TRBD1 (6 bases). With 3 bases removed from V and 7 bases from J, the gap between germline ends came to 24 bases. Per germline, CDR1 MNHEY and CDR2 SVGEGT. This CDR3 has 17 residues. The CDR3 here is CASSYPLGGPQESEAFF. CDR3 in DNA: TGTGCCAGCAGTTATCCCCTCGGGGGCCCTCAAGAGAGTGAAGCTTTCTTT.

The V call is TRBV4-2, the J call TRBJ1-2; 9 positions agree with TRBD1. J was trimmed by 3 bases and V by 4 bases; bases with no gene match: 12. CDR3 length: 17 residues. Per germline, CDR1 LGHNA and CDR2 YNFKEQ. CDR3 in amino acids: CASSRDRDRESHYGYTF. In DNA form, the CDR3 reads TGTGCCAGCAGCCGAGACCGGGACAGGGAAAGTCACTATGGCTACACCTTC.